This TCR beta chain was sequenced during a study of T-cell memory formation after mild COVID-19. This clonotype was recorded a few times. The CDR3 sequence is 13 residues long. Trimming took 5 bases from V and 6 from J; bases not matched to a gene: 4. Germline CDR1 and CDR2: LNHDA and SQIVND (reference sequence). In TCRdb, the 5' RACE reads were re-called with MiXCR into one record per CDR3 protein. The profile shows approximately 430,000 distinct CDR3 sequences, about 22% of them singletons. The sample was PBMCs or a T cell subset sorted from them (not recorded which). The rearrangement uses TRBV19 and TRBJ2-3, with 8 bases fitting TRBD2. The sequence derives from an adult woman who had mild COVID-19 (a few samples of this study predate the infection). Cell type and time point are not known. The CDR3 DNA reads as TGTGCCAGTAGTGACCGGGGGGGCGATACGCAGTATTTT. Residues: CASSDRGGDTQYF.